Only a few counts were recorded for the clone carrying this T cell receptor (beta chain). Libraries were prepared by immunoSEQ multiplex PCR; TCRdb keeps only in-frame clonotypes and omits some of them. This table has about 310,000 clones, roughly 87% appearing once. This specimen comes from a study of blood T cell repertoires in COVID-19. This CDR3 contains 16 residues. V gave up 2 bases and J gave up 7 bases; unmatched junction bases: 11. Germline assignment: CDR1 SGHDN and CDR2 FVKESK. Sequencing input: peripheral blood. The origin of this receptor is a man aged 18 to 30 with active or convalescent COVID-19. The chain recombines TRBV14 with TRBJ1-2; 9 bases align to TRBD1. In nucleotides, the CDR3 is TGTGCCAGCAGCCAAAGACCGGGACAGGGCTTAGGTGGCTACACCTTC. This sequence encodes CASSQRPGQGLGGYTF.